The 30 T cell receptor beta chains reported below all come from one sample, sequenced in a study of cytomegalovirus exposure and HLA in healthy donors. The PCR used 60 Vbeta and 13 Jbeta primers. Sequencing was performed with immunoSEQ multiplex PCR; in TCRdb, only in-frame clones are kept and a portion is missing. The sample yields approximately 120,000 clones, around 79% seen once. The sequencing sample was made of PBMCs. The receptor source for this set is a middle-aged woman in good health and CMV-seronegative.

Regarding this clone: At one end the junction does not follow the germline gene, possibly because of a read error. V is TRBV9 and J is TRBJ2-6, with a weak D call TRBD1 (5 bases). There are 14 residues in the CDR3. The V gene's germline CDR1 is SGDLS and CDR2 YYNGEE. The CDR3 sequence is CASTSSSGANGLTF. The CDR3 coding sequence is TGTGCCAGCACCTCAAGCTCTGGGGCCAACGGCCTGACTTTC. The whole variable domain, filled in from reference TRBV9 and TRBJ2-6, reads DSGVTQTPKHLITATGQRVTLRCSPRSGDLSVYWYQQSLDQGLQFLIQYYNGEERAKGNILERFSAQQFPDLHSELNLSSLELGDSALYFCASTSSSGANGLTFGAGSRLTVL.

V usage is TRBV27 and J usage is TRBJ2-7; 9 positions agree with TRBD1. This CDR3 contains 16 residues. J gave up 2 bases and V 2 bases, and 7 bases lay outside the gene matches. Germline assignment: CDR1 MNHEY and CDR2 SMNVEV (reference sequence). The CDR3 here is CASSLGPGQGAYEQYF. In DNA, the CDR3 is TGTGCCAGCAGTTTAGGACCGGGACAGGGAGCCTACGAGCAGTACTTC.

V is TRBV7-9 and J is TRBJ1-3; 7 bases map to TRBD1. CDR1 and CDR2 from the germline V gene are SEHNR and FQNEAQ (reference sequence). The CDR3 contains 14 residues. The V gene end was trimmed by 6 bases and the J gene end by 4 bases; junction bases not matched to a gene: 6. CDR3 sequence reads: CASSAQGSGNTIYF. DNA of the CDR3: TGTGCCAGCAGTGCACAGGGGTCCGGAAACACCATATATTTT. Filled out from reference TRBV7-9 and TRBJ1-3, the complete variable domain reads DTGVSQNPRHKITKRGQNVTFRCDPISEHNRLYWYRQTLGQGPEFLTYFQNEAQLEKSRLLSDRFSAERPKGSFSTLEIQRTEQGDSAMYLCASSAQGSGNTIYFGEGSWLTVV.

V gene TRBV19 combines with J gene TRBJ1-4; D possibly corresponds to TRBD1 (6 bases). The V end lost 8 bases, the J end lost 3 bases, and 13 bases lay between the germline ends. Germline loops: CDR1 LNHDA, CDR2 SQIVND (reference sequence). The CDR3 is made up of 14 amino acids. CDR3 amino acids: CASRPGGSNEKLFF. The CDR3 bases are TGTGCCAGTCGCCCGGGGGGCTCTAATGAAAAACTGTTTTTT.

This chain links TRBV28 with TRBJ1-6; maybe TRBD1 (5 bases). CDR1 MDHEN and CDR2 SYDVKM come from the germline V gene. This CDR3 contains 14 residues. V was cut by 1 base and J by 9 bases, with 10 bases left in between. CDR3 sequence reads: CASSLSGNVSPLHF. The CDR3 bases are TGTGCCAGCAGTTTATCAGGGAATGTTTCACCCCTCCACTTT.

The V and J genes are TRBV28 and TRBJ1-5; D might be TRBD1 (5 bases). This CDR3 spans 15 amino acids. The germline CDR1 and CDR2 sequences are MDHEN and SYDVKM. The ends were cut back, 6 bases at V and 1 base at J, with 13 bases in the middle. The CDR3 sequence: CASSINGQSNQPQHF. The CDR3 bases are TGTGCCAGCAGCATAAATGGACAAAGCAATCAGCCCCAGCATTTT.

The J gene is TRBJ2-7, the V gene TRBV4-3; TRBD2 matches 9 bases. Losses at the gene ends were 1 base for V and 4 bases for J; bases not matched to a gene: 8. This CDR3 contains 16 residues. The V gene's germline CDR1 is LGHNA and CDR2 YSLEER. CDR3 protein: CASSQAPPSGVYEQYF. The CDR3 DNA follows: TGCGCCAGCAGCCAAGCTCCTCCTAGCGGGGTATACGAGCAGTACTTC.

The chain links TRBV4-1 to TRBJ2-1, with a weak D call TRBD1 (5 bases). Germline V gene sequence: CDR1 MGHRA, CDR2 YSYEKL. V was shortened by 2 bases and J by 3 bases, with 11 bases between the two germline ends. The CDR3 consists of 15 residues. The CDR3 region has the DNA TGCGCCAGCAGCCAACCAGGGCGAAGCTACAATGAGCAGTTCTTC. Protein: CASSQPGRSYNEQFF.

The genes are TRBV6-5 and TRBJ2-3; TRBD2 matches 7 bases. CDR3 length equals 14 residues. Losses at the gene ends were 4 bases for V and 5 bases for J; bases not matched to a gene: 6. Germline assignment: CDR1 MNHEY and CDR2 SVGAGI. The CDR3 sequence is CASSLGGPIDTQYF. DNA for the CDR3: TGTGCCAGCAGTTTGGGAGGGCCAATAGATACGCAGTATTTT.

On this clone: The junction differs from germline at one of its ends, possibly a read error. In DNA, the CDR3 is TGTTCCAGCAGAATGGGGGGGTACGAGCAGTACTTC. It specifies CSSRMGGYEQYF. The chain has TRBV7-9 and TRBJ2-7; 7 bases agree with TRBD2. The CDR3 sequence is 12 residues long. Germline V gene data show CDR1 as SEHNR and CDR2 as FQNEAQ (reference sequence).

V gene TRBV9 combines with J gene TRBJ2-2; D gene unclear. V lost 0 bases to trimming and J lost 8 bases, with 11 bases between them. CDR1 and CDR2 from the germline V gene are SGDLS and YYNGEE. CDR3 length equals 14 residues. The CDR3 loop is CASSVVPSRGELFF. For the CDR3, the DNA is TGTGCCAGCAGCGTAGTCCCGTCTCGGGGGGAGCTGTTTTTT.

This rearrangement joins TRBV27 to TRBJ2-7; D ambiguous. With 3 bases removed from V and 5 bases from J, the gap between germline ends came to 11 bases. The CDR3 is 13 amino acids. Per germline, CDR1 MNHEY and CDR2 SMNVEV (reference sequence). The CDR3: CASSFASANEQYF. CDR3 DNA sequence: TGTGCCAGCAGTTTTGCGAGTGCCAACGAGCAGTACTTC.

The table lists this clone with a count of one. This chain joins TRBV5-6 and TRBJ2-2; D ambiguous. Trimming left V 1 base short and J 3 bases short, with 7 bases between. The CDR3 spans 14 residues. Germline lookup yields CDR1 SGHDT and CDR2 YYEEEE. The CDR3 is CASSLFLDTGELFF. In DNA, the CDR3 is TGTGCCAGCAGCTTGTTTCTTGACACCGGGGAGCTGTTTTTT.

The chain has TRBV2 and TRBJ2-6; a weak D match, TRBD1 (6 bases). V was trimmed by 8 bases and J by 0 bases, leaving 11 bases between them. This CDR3 comprises 15 residues. In germline, CDR1 is SNHLY, CDR2 FYNNEI. CDR3 in DNA: TGTGCCAGCCTGGACAGAAGCTCTGGGGCCAACGTCCTGACTTTC. Translating gives CASLDRSSGANVLTF.

The DNA for the CDR3 is TGTGCCAGCAGTCCGCCGGGCGGGTACGAGCAGTACTTC. Its protein is CASSPPGGYEQYF. The chain combines TRBV6-5 with TRBJ2-7; D is possibly TRBD2 (5 bases). The ends were cut back, 5 bases at V and 4 bases at J, with 12 bases in the middle. This CDR3 is built from 13 residues. Germline CDR1 reads MNHEY; CDR2 reads SVGAGI.

This clone has just a few counts. The rearrangement uses TRBV29-1 and TRBJ1-4; D is perhaps TRBD1 (5 bases). CDR1 SQVTM and CDR2 ANQGSEA come from the germline V gene. V lost 7 bases and J 0 bases, leaving 9 bases between the germline ends. The CDR3 extends over 13 amino acids. The CDR3 sequence: CSASTATNEKLFF. CDR3 bases: TGCAGCGCCTCGACAGCAACTAATGAAAAACTGTTTTTT.

This chain links TRBV11-2 with TRBJ2-5, with 8 bases fitting TRBD1. The J call may be incorrect, as the DNA end agrees better with TRBJ2-7. This CDR3 has 15 residues. In germline, CDR1 is SGHAT, CDR2 FQNNGV. The CDR3 nucleotides are TGTGCCAGCAGCCCAGGACAGGGAGGTTCCTACGAGCAGTACTTC. Translated, it gives CASSPGQGGSYEQYF.

The chain recombines TRBV19 with TRBJ2-2; TRBD1 might be the D (6 bases). Germline CDR1 reads LNHDA; CDR2 reads SQIVND (reference sequence). CDR3 length: 16 amino acids. V gave up 3 bases and J gave up 9 bases, with 20 bases separating them. CDR3 coding DNA: TGTGCCAGTAGTATGCTACAGGGCTCGTTGACCTGGGAGCTGTTTTTT. Encoded protein: CASSMLQGSLTWELFF.

This clone was seen a handful of times. The chain joins TRBV5-1 to TRBJ2-3; TRBD2 agrees at 7 bases. With 0 bases clipped from V and 4 bases from J, the junction kept 11 bases outside the gene matches. Germline CDR1 SGHRS, CDR2 YFSETQ. The CDR3 covers 17 residues. CDR3 region: CASSLAVWGEGADTQYF. CDR3 bases: TGCGCCAGCAGCTTGGCAGTATGGGGGGAGGGAGCAGATACGCAGTATTTT.

This clone was seen only a few times. The chain has TRBV6-6 and TRBJ1-5; D unclear. Germline loops: CDR1 MNHNY, CDR2 SVGAGI (reference sequence). Trimming stripped 6 bases from V and 0 bases from J, with 6 bases between. The CDR3 is made up of 13 amino acids. CDR3 DNA: TGTGCCAGCAGACTACATAGCAATCAGCCCCAGCATTTT. It codes for CASRLHSNQPQHF.

The rearrangement links TRBV28 to TRBJ1-2; no clear D. V lost 6 bases and J lost 4, with 9 bases in between. Per the germline V gene, CDR1 is MDHEN and CDR2 is SYDVKM. This CDR3 contains 12 residues. CDR3 amino acids: CASRAWAYGYTF. For the CDR3, the DNA is TGTGCCAGCAGGGCCTGGGCCTATGGCTACACCTTC.

This clone was picked up one time. The chain has TRBV6-1 and TRBJ2-5, with 9 bases fitting TRBD2. After removal of 6 bases from V and 7 bases from J, the junction contained 9 bases not matched to a gene. Germline CDR1 is MNHNS and CDR2 is SASEGT. CDR3 size: 14 residues. This CDR3 is CASRGREGEGTQYF. CDR3 nucleotide sequence: TGTGCCAGCAGGGGGCGGGAGGGGGAGGGGACCCAGTACTTC.

A single count supports this clone. The chain is built from TRBV7-9 and TRBJ2-7; 8 bases align to TRBD1. Per germline, CDR1 SEHNR and CDR2 FQNEAQ (reference sequence). Losses at the gene ends were 6 bases for V and 4 bases for J; bases not matched to a gene: 8. This CDR3 comprises 14 residues. Written as DNA, the CDR3 is TGTGCCAGCAGTTCTCCGGGACAGGAGTACGAGCAGTACTTC. Encoded protein: CASSSPGQEYEQYF. Complete variable domain (other parts from reference TRBV7-9 and TRBJ2-7): DTGVSQNPRHKITKRGQNVTFRCDPISEHNRLYWYRQTLGQGPEFLTYFQNEAQLEKSRLLSDRFSAERPKGSFSTLEIQRTEQGDSAMYLCASSSPGQEYEQYFGPGTRLTVT.

The genes are TRBV7-9 and TRBJ1-2; D gene unclear. Per germline, CDR1 SEHNR and CDR2 FQNEAQ (reference sequence). The CDR3 totals 13 residues. The germline V and J ends were trimmed by 1 base and 6 bases, with 9 bases remaining between them. The chain's CDR3 is CASSLGEGDGYTF. CDR3 bases: TGTGCCAGCAGCTTAGGGGAGGGAGATGGCTACACCTTC. Full variable domain (remainder filled in from reference TRBV7-9 and TRBJ1-2): DTGVSQNPRHKITKRGQNVTFRCDPISEHNRLYWYRQTLGQGPEFLTYFQNEAQLEKSRLLSDRFSAERPKGSFSTLEIQRTEQGDSAMYLCASSLGEGDGYTFGSGTRLTVV.

As for this clone: The junction and the germline gene differ at one end; a read error may be behind it. The rearrangement uses TRBV28 and TRBJ2-6, with 7 bases lining up with TRBD2. The CDR3 sequence is 17 residues long. Germline V gene lookup returns CDR1 MDHEN and CDR2 SYDVKM. The DNA for the CDR3 is TGTGCCAGCACCCTTCGAGCGGGATCCTCTGGGGCCAACGGCCTGACTTTC. Residues: CASTLRAGSSGANGLTF.

With regard to this clone: At one end the junction does not follow the germline gene, possibly because of a read error. This chain connects TRBV27 to TRBJ2-6; TRBD1 aligns across 7 bases. Germline CDR1 and CDR2: MNHEY and SMNVEV (reference sequence). The CDR3 covers 16 residues. This CDR3 is CASSFGDRAGANGLTF. The CDR3 DNA follows: TGTGCCAGCAGTTTCGGAGACAGGGCTGGGGCCAACGGCCTGACTTTC.

This chain connects TRBV4-1 to TRBJ1-1; D is unclear. Germline V CDR1 and CDR2: MGHRA, YSYEKL. The CDR3 extends over 15 amino acids. Trimming left V 1 base short and J 1 base short, with 10 bases between. In DNA form, the CDR3 reads TGCGCCAGCAGCCAAGCCCAGACATGGAACACTGAAGCTTTCTTT. Translation gives CASSQAQTWNTEAFF.

V usage is TRBV27 and J usage is TRBJ2-5, with 7 bases fitting TRBD1. The germline CDR1 and CDR2 sequences are MNHEY and SMNVEV (reference sequence). The CDR3 length is 16 residues. Trimming removed 5 bases from V and 4 bases from J; junction bases left unmatched: 13. The CDR3 sequence: CASSALTGVTGETQYF. The CDR3 region has the DNA TGTGCCAGCAGTGCGCTAACAGGGGTGACGGGAGAGACCCAGTACTTC.

V is TRBV5-1 and J is TRBJ2-7; tentatively, D is TRBD2 (6 bases). Per germline, CDR1 SGHRS and CDR2 YFSETQ. Trimming shortened V by 0 bases and J by 2 bases, and 12 bases separated the two germline ends. The CDR3 contains 15 residues. CDR3 loop: CASSLGGTETYEQYF. The CDR3 coding sequence is TGCGCCAGCAGCTTGGGCGGGACTGAGACCTACGAGCAGTACTTC. Complete variable domain (other parts from reference TRBV5-1 and TRBJ2-7): KAGVTQTPRYLIKTRGQQVTLSCSPISGHRSVSWYQQTPGQGLQFLFEYFSETQRNKGNFPGRFSGRQFSNSRSEMNVSTLELGDSALYLCASSLGGTETYEQYFGPGTRLTVT.

The genes are TRBV28 and TRBJ2-7; weak D call: TRBD1 (6 bases). This CDR3 has 14 residues. The ends were cut back, 3 bases at V and 2 bases at J, with 11 bases in the middle. Per germline, CDR1 MDHEN and CDR2 SYDVKM. CDR3 region: CASSFAGQPYEQYF. The CDR3 DNA follows: TGTGCCAGCAGTTTTGCTGGACAGCCCTACGAGCAGTACTTC.